This T cell receptor beta chain was profiled in a study of blood T cells in healthy people across ages. Through a sample-barcoded 5' primer and a J-beta primer mix, a second PCR was run for roughly 6 to 12 cycles. Each of the cDNA molecules was tagged by a template-switch adaptor with 12 random nucleotides. TCRdb recomputed calls from the 5' RACE reads with MiXCR, one row per CDR3 protein. Here the sample spans approximately 780,000 distinct CDR3 sequences, 20% to 30% being singletons. Study observations and caveats: Age advanced and TCR beta diversity per million T cells fell, roughly linearly. There was no known CMV status for donors, so expanded clonotype changes were possibly confounded.

Germline V CDR1 and CDR2: MNHEY, SVGEGT. CDR3 length: 13 amino acids. Between the trimmed V and J ends, which lost 7 bases and 6 bases, there was a span of 12 bases. As concerns this clonotype: Its target is unknown.

Peripheral blood, about 9.4 milliliters per donor, was collected. These data also featured in a second study, about T cells of mothers and their children.

Sequencing was done on a sample of blood. The receptor's source is a boy aged 10-17 years in good health. The chain links TRBV6-2 or TRBV6-3 to TRBJ2-2; D gene ambiguous. The DNA of the CDR3 is TGTGCCAGCACTGGTCCTGTGGCCGGGGAGCTGTTTTTT. Translated: CASTGPVAGELFF.